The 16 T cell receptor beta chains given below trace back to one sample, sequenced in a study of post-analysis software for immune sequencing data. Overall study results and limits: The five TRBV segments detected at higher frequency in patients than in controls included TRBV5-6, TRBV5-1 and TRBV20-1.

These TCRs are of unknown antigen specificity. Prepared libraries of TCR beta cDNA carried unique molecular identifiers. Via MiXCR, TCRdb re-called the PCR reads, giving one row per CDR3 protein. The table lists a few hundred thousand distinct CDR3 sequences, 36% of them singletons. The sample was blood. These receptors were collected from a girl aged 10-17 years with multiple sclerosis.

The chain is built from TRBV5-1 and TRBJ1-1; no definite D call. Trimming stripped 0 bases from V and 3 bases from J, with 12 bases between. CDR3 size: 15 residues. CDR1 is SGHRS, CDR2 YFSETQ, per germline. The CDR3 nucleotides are TGCGCCAGCAGCTTGGCCAATTCGTTGTACACTGAAGCTTTCTTT. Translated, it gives CASSLANSLYTEAFF.

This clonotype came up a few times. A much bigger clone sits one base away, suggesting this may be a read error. As DNA, the CDR3 is TGTGCCAGCAGTTACTCTAGCGATGAGCAGTACTTC. Translating gives CASSYSSDEQYF. The V call is TRBV6-6, the J call TRBJ2-5; perhaps TRBD2 as D (5 bases). From germline, CDR1 is MNHNY and CDR2 SVGAGI (reference sequence). V lost 0 bases to trimming and J lost 11 bases, with 10 bases between them. The CDR3 has 12 amino acids.

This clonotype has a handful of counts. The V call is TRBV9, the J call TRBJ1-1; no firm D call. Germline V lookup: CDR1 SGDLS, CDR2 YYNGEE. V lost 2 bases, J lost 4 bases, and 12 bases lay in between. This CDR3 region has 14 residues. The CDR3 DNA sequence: TGTGCCAGCAGCGTTGGCGAATTTGGCACTGAAGCTTTCTTT. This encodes CASSVGEFGTEAFF.

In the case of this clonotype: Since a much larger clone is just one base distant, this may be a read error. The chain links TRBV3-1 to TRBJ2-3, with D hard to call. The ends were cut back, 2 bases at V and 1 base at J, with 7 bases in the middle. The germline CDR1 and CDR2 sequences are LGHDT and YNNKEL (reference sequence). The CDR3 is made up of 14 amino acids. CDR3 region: CASSQRSGTDTQYF. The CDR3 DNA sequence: TGTGCCAGCAGCCAAAGAAGTGGCACAGATACGCAGTATTTT.

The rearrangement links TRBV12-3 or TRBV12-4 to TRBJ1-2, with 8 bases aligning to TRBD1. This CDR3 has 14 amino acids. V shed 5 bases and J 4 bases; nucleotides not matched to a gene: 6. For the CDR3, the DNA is TGTGCCAGCAGTGCGGACAGGGTCCGCTATGGCTACACCTTC. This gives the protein CASSADRVRYGYTF.

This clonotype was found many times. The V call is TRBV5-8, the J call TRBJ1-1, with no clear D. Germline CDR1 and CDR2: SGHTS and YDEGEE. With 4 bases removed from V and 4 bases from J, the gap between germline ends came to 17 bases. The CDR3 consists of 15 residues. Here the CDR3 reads CASSLRASLGTEAFF. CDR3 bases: TGTGCCAGCAGCCTGAGGGCCAGTTTGGGCACTGAAGCTTTCTTT.

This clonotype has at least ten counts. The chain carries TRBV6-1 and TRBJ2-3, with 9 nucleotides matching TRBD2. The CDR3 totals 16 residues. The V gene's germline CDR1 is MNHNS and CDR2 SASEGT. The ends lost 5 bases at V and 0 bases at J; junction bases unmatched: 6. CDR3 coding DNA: TGTGCCAGCAGTCCCCTAGCGGGGTATAGCACAGATACGCAGTATTTT. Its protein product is CASSPLAGYSTDTQYF.

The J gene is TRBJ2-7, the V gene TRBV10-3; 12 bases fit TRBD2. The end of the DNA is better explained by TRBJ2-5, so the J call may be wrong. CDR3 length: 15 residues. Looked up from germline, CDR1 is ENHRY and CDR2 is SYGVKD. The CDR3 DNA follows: TGTGCCATCAGTGCCAGGACTAGCGGGGAGCAGACCCAGTACTTC. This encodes CAISARTSGEQTQYF.

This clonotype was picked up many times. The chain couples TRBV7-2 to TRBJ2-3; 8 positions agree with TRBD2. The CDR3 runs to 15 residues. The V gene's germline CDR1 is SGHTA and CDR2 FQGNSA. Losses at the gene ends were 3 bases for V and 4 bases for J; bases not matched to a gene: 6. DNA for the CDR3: TGTGCCAGCAGCTTGATAAGCGGGAGCCCAGATACGCAGTATTTT. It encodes CASSLISGSPDTQYF.

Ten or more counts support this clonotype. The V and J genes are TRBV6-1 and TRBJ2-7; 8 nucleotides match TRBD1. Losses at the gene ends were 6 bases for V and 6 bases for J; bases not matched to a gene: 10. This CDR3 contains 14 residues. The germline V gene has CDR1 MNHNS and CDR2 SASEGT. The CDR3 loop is CASSLTGVLGEQYF. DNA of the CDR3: TGTGCCAGCAGCCTGACAGGGGTCCTCGGCGAGCAGTACTTC.

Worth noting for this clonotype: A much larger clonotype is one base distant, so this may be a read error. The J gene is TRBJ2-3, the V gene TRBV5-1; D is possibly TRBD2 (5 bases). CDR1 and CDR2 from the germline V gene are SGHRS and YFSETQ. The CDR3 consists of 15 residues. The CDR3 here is CTSNLSGKGTDTQYF. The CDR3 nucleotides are TGCACCAGCAATCTCTCCGGGAAGGGCACAGATACGCAGTATTTT.

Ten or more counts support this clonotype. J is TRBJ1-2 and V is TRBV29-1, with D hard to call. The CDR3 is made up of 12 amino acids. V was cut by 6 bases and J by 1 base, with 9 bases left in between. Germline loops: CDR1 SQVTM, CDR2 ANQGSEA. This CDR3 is CSVESDNYGYTF. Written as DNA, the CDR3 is TGCAGCGTGGAGTCCGATAACTATGGCTACACCTTC.

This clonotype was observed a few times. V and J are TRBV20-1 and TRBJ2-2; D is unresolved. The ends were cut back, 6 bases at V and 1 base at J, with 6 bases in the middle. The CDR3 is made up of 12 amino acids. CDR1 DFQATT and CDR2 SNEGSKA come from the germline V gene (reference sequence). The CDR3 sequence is CSAGVNTGELFF. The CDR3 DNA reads TGCAGTGCCGGCGTGAACACCGGGGAGCTGTTTTTT.

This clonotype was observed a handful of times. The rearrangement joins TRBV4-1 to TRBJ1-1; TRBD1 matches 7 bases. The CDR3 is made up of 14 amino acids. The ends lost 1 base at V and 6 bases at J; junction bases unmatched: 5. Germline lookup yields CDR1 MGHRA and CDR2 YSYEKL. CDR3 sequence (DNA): TGCGCCAGCAGCCAAGGGCAGGGGGACCCTGAAGCTTTCTTT. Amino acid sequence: CASSQGQGDPEAFF.

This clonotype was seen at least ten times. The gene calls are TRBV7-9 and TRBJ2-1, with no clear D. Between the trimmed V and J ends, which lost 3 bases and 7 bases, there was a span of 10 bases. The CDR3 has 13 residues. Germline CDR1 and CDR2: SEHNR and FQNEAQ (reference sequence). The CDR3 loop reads CASSFVSGNEQFF. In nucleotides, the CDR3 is TGTGCCAGCAGCTTCGTTTCCGGAAATGAGCAGTTCTTC.

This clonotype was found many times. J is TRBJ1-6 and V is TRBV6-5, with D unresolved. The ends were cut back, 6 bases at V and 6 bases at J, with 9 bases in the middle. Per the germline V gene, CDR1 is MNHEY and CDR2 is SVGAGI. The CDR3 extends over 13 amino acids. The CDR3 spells CASSPMPNSPLHF. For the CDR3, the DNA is TGTGCCAGCAGCCCAATGCCTAATTCACCCCTCCACTTT.